These 32 T cell receptor beta chains came from one sample sequenced in a study of cytomegalovirus exposure and HLA in healthy donors. PCR used 60 Vbeta primers and 13 Jbeta primers. TCRdb keeps only in-frame clones here, not all; method: immunoSEQ multiplex PCR. The table has some 150,000 clones, about 64% seen once; the top ten hold roughly 7%. The sample comprised PBMCs. The receptor set was obtained from a woman aged 60-70 years in good health and CMV-seropositive.

J is TRBJ2-3 and V is TRBV7-3; D possibly corresponds to TRBD1 (7 bases). V shed 5 bases and J shed 0 bases, with 12 bases lying between them. Germline loops: CDR1 SGHTA, CDR2 FQGTGA. This CDR3 has 15 amino acids. The CDR3 DNA reads as TGTGCCAGCAGCCCAGGGGGGACTAGCACAGATACGCAGTATTTT. Its protein product is CASSPGGTSTDTQYF. Looking up the rest from reference TRBV7-3 and TRBJ2-3 gives the full variable domain: GAGVSQTPSNKVTEKGKYVELRCDPISGHTALYWYRQSLGQGPEFLIYFQGTGAADDSGLPNDRFFAVRPEGSVSTLKIQRTERGDSAVYLCASSPGGTSTDTQYFGPGTRLTVL.

The chain couples TRBV28 to TRBJ1-5; TRBD1 agrees at 7 bases. The V segment lost 8 bases and the J segment 3 bases; nucleotides outside the gene matches: 10. The CDR3 runs to 15 residues. Germline V gene lookup returns CDR1 MDHEN and CDR2 SYDVKM. CDR3 DNA: TGTGCCAGCGCTCCAGGGGGATTAGCCAATCAGCCCCAGCATTTT. It codes for CASAPGGLANQPQHF.

The table lists this clone with a few counts. The rearrangement uses TRBV5-1 and TRBJ2-1, with 11 bases matching TRBD2. This CDR3 has 15 amino acids. With V trimmed by 0 bases and J by 9 bases, 5 bases remained unmatched. Germline V CDR1 and CDR2: SGHRS, YFSETQ. In nucleotides, the CDR3 is TGCGCCAGCAGCTTGGGTCTAGCGGGAGGCGGTGAGCAGTTCTTC. It encodes CASSLGLAGGGEQFF.

The V call is TRBV13, the J call TRBJ2-7; D perhaps matches TRBD2 (5 bases). This CDR3 region has 15 residues. Germline CDR1 is PRHDT and CDR2 is FYEKMQ (reference sequence). Trimming stripped 8 bases from V and 0 bases from J, with 17 bases between. The CDR3 bases are TGTGCCAGCGGACTCAGGCAGACCCTCTCCTACGAGCAGTACTTC. Its translation: CASGLRQTLSYEQYF.

The chain links TRBV2 to TRBJ2-1, with 14 bases fitting TRBD2. V was pared by 6 bases and J by 2 bases, with 9 bases of the junction left unmatched. The CDR3 length is 18 residues. Germline loops: CDR1 SNHLY, CDR2 FYNNEI. CDR3 amino acids: CASRTTSGRARTYNEQFF. Written as DNA, the CDR3 is TGTGCCAGCAGGACGACTAGCGGGAGGGCTCGCACCTACAATGAGCAGTTCTTC.

This clone was detected a few times. This chain connects TRBV28 to TRBJ2-3; 9 nucleotides agree with TRBD2. This CDR3 is built from 14 residues. With 7 bases clipped from V and 7 bases from J, the junction kept 9 bases outside the gene matches. Germline CDR1 is MDHEN and CDR2 is SYDVKM. The CDR3 DNA reads as TGTGCCAGCAAGGTAGCGGGAGAATATAATACGCAGTATTTT. The encoded protein is CASKVAGEYNTQYF.

The V gene is TRBV28, the J gene TRBJ1-2; a weak D match, TRBD1 (5 bases). CDR3 length equals 13 residues. The germline V gene has CDR1 MDHEN and CDR2 SYDVKM. V lost 3 bases and J 8 bases, leaving 13 bases between the germline ends. The CDR3 region has the DNA TGTGCCAGCAGTTTGCCCGGGACTGTAGGCTACACCTTC. This sequence encodes CASSLPGTVGYTF.

This clone turned up a few times. The chain couples TRBV7-9 to TRBJ2-1, with 8 bases aligning to TRBD2. Germline assignment: CDR1 SEHNR and CDR2 FQNEAQ (reference sequence). The CDR3 length is 15 residues. Trimming removed 7 bases from V and 3 bases from J; junction bases left unmatched: 8. This chain's CDR3 is CASTAAGGSYNEQFF. As DNA, the CDR3 is TGTGCCAGCACCGCCGCGGGGGGAAGCTACAATGAGCAGTTCTTC.

In this sample, this clone turned up a few times. CDR3 in amino acids: CASRIAANEQYF. CDR3 DNA: TGTGCCAGCAGGATAGCGGCTAACGAGCAGTACTTC. The gene calls are TRBV6-1 and TRBJ2-7; D is possibly TRBD2 (6 bases). The V end lost 6 bases, the J end lost 5 bases, and 11 bases lay between the germline ends. Germline V gene lookup returns CDR1 MNHNS and CDR2 SASEGT. This CDR3 has 12 amino acids.

The genes are TRBV18 and TRBJ1-2, with D tentatively TRBD1 (5 bases). The CDR3 has 13 residues. Germline V gene data show CDR1 as KGHSH and CDR2 as LQKENI. The germline V and J ends were trimmed by 3 bases and 4 bases, with 9 bases remaining between them. CDR3 residues: CASSPETAYGYTF. Written as DNA, the CDR3 is TGTGCCAGCTCACCGGAGACAGCCTATGGCTACACCTTC.

Only a few counts were recorded for this clone. The rearrangement uses TRBV5-3 and TRBJ1-1; D might be TRBD1 (5 bases). TRBV5-3 is reported as an ORF; its role is uncertain. The V gene lost 4 bases and the J gene lost 1 base, with 8 bases spanning the gap. The length of the CDR3 is 13 residues. In DNA, the CDR3 is TGTGCCAGAAGCCCTGACAGGAACACTGAAGCTTTCTTT. Protein product: CARSPDRNTEAFF.

V usage is TRBV7-9 and J usage is TRBJ2-3, with D maybe TRBD2 (5 bases). In germline, CDR1 is SEHNR, CDR2 FQNEAQ (reference sequence). The CDR3 totals 15 residues. Trimming took off 4 bases at V and 1 base at J, with 12 bases between the two ends. The DNA for the CDR3 is TGTGCCAGCAGCTCGGGCACAGCGGGCACAGATACGCAGTATTTT. Translated: CASSSGTAGTDTQYF.

The rearrangement links TRBV25-1 to TRBJ2-1, with 8 nucleotides matching TRBD1. The V gene end was trimmed by 1 base and the J gene end by 9 bases; junction bases not matched to a gene: 8. The germline V gene encodes CDR1 MGHDK and CDR2 SYGVNS. The CDR3 has 15 amino acids. The DNA for the CDR3 is TGTGCCAGCAGTGAATCCATAGACAGGGGCGTTGAGCAGTTCTTC. It specifies CASSESIDRGVEQFF. Full variable domain (rest looked up from reference TRBV25-1 and TRBJ2-1): EADIYQTPRYLVIGTGKKITLECSQTMGHDKMYWYQQDPGMELHLIHYSYGVNSTEKGDLSSESTVSRIRTEHFPLTLESARPSHTSQYLCASSESIDRGVEQFFGPGTRLTVL.

The chain combines TRBV19 with TRBJ1-2, with TRBD1 matching over 8 bases. The CDR3 length is 15 residues. The germline gives CDR1 LNHDA, CDR2 SQIVND (reference sequence). The junction had 9 bases not matched to a gene; V was cut back by 3 bases and J by 6 bases. CDR3 protein: CASSIPRGRMNGYTF. In DNA, the CDR3 is TGTGCCAGTAGTATCCCCAGGGGGCGGATGAATGGCTACACCTTC.

This rearrangement joins TRBV4-3 to TRBJ1-2; 7 nucleotides line up with TRBD1. Unmatched junction bases numbered 4, after V lost 1 base and J lost 8 bases. CDR1 is LGHNA, CDR2 YSLEER, per germline. CDR3 length: 13 residues. CDR3 in DNA: TGCGCCAGCAGCCAAGCCCAGGGGGAAGGCTACACCTTC. It translates to CASSQAQGEGYTF.

This clone has just a few counts. V usage is TRBV30 and J usage is TRBJ2-5, with 7 nucleotides matching TRBD2. The J call is doubtful: the DNA matches TRBJ2-7 better. CDR1 is GTSNPN, CDR2 SVGIG, per germline (reference sequence). The CDR3 consists of 14 residues. The CDR3 loop reads CAWGLGGSKYEQYF. The CDR3 bases are TGTGCCTGGGGCTTAGGCGGGAGTAAGTACGAGCAGTACTTC.

This rearrangement joins TRBV4-1 to TRBJ1-6; TRBD1 might be the D (5 bases). The V gene lost 0 bases and the J gene lost 3 bases, with 9 bases spanning the gap. The CDR3 is made up of 16 amino acids. Germline loops: CDR1 MGHRA, CDR2 YSYEKL. CDR3 protein: CASSQDGGDYNSPLHF. The CDR3 DNA is TGCGCCAGCAGCCAAGATGGGGGGGACTATAATTCACCCCTCCACTTT.

The chain uses TRBV6-4 and TRBJ1-1, with 8 bases lining up with TRBD1. The germline gives CDR1 MRHNA, CDR2 SNTAGT. CDR3 length: 16 residues. V was pared by 5 bases and J by 0 bases, with 8 bases of the junction left unmatched. CDR3 amino acids: CASSRDRTHMNTEAFF. The CDR3 nucleotides are TGTGCCAGCAGTAGGGACAGGACACACATGAACACTGAAGCTTTCTTT.

This clone was observed a few times. V and J are TRBV2 and TRBJ1-3, with 7 bases matching TRBD1. The CDR3 runs to 15 residues. Germline CDR1 reads SNHLY; CDR2 reads FYNNEI. V lost 3 bases and J lost 4; bases outside the gene matches: 6. In DNA, the CDR3 is TGTGCCAGCAGTGATCAGGGGGTAGGCGGAAACACCATATATTTT. Translation: CASSDQGVGGNTIYF.

The genes are TRBV6-5 and TRBJ2-7; 7 bases match TRBD1. The J segment lost 1 base and the V segment lost 2 bases, leaving 8 bases of the junction unmatched. CDR3 length: 16 amino acids. Germline CDR1 is MNHEY and CDR2 is SVGAGI. The CDR3, as DNA: TGTGCCAGCAGTTACAACCGGCAGGGGGTATCCTACGAGCAGTACTTC. Amino acids: CASSYNRQGVSYEQYF.

This chain connects TRBV7-3 to TRBJ2-2; 7 bases are a match to TRBD1. CDR1 and CDR2 (germline): SGHTA, FQGTGA. The CDR3 contains 16 residues. With 1 base clipped from V and 1 base from J, the junction kept 3 bases outside the gene matches. The CDR3: CASSLNRGQNTGELFF. The DNA of the CDR3 is TGTGCCAGCAGCTTAAACAGGGGACAGAACACCGGGGAGCTGTTTTTT.

The V gene is TRBV5-1, the J gene TRBJ2-3, with D possibly being TRBD1 (6 bases). The CDR3 covers 14 residues. With 0 bases removed from V and 11 bases from J, the gap between germline ends came to 16 bases. The germline V gene has CDR1 SGHRS and CDR2 YFSETQ. The DNA of the CDR3 is TGCGCCAGCAGCTTGGCAACGACAGGCGGTGGGCAGTATTTT. Protein product: CASSLATTGGGQYF.

This chain links TRBV5-1 with TRBJ2-6, with D perhaps TRBD2 (5 bases). From germline, CDR1 is SGHRS and CDR2 YFSETQ. The CDR3 length is 15 residues. Trimming removed 3 bases from V and 0 bases from J, with 7 bases in between. CDR3 DNA: TGCGCCAGCAGCTCACGGGGCTCTGGGGCCAACGTCCTGACTTTC. It encodes CASSSRGSGANVLTF.

The chain uses TRBV29-1 and TRBJ2-7; 7 bases align to TRBD1. This CDR3 is built from 13 residues. Germline CDR1 SQVTM, CDR2 ANQGSEA. The V gene end was trimmed by 4 bases and the J gene end by 6 bases; junction bases not matched to a gene: 9. The CDR3: CSVVGTDAIEQYF. CDR3 in DNA: TGCAGCGTTGTTGGGACAGACGCTATCGAGCAGTACTTC.

The chain carries TRBV6-1 and TRBJ1-1, with D tentatively TRBD1 (6 bases). The CDR3 has 14 amino acids. CDR1 and CDR2 from the germline V gene are MNHNS and SASEGT. V lost 6 bases and J 2 bases, leaving 13 bases between the germline ends. CDR3 region: CASRARQVNTEAFF. Here the CDR3 DNA reads TGTGCCAGCAGAGCCCGACAGGTAAACACTGAAGCTTTCTTT.

The chain has TRBV2 and TRBJ2-7; 7 bases align to TRBD1. CDR1 SNHLY and CDR2 FYNNEI come from the germline V gene. The length of the CDR3 is 15 residues. The junction had 15 bases not matched to a gene; V was cut back by 6 bases and J by 7 bases. Here the CDR3 reads CASRYSRTGVGEQYF. In nucleotides, the CDR3 is TGTGCCAGCAGATACTCGAGGACAGGAGTGGGGGAGCAGTACTTC.

This chain uses TRBV5-5 with TRBJ1-2, with 8 bases fitting TRBD1. J was trimmed by 4 bases and V by 4 bases; bases with no gene match: 3. Looked up from germline, CDR1 is SGHKS and CDR2 is YYEKEE (reference sequence). The CDR3 is 13 residues long. The CDR3 coding sequence is TGTGCCAGCAGCGGACAGGGATCCTATGGCTACACCTTC. Amino acid sequence: CASSGQGSYGYTF.

There are a few counts of this clone. The chain links TRBV29-1 to TRBJ2-7; no clear D gene. The V end was cut by 6 bases, the J end by 0 bases, with 12 bases between. The CDR3 has 13 residues. Germline loops: CDR1 SQVTM, CDR2 ANQGSEA. As DNA, the CDR3 is TGCAGCGTCGCCACGCCAGTCTCCTACGAGCAGTACTTC. It encodes CSVATPVSYEQYF.

The rearrangement uses TRBV5-1 and TRBJ2-3, with TRBD2 matching 9 bases. The J segment lost 4 bases and the V segment lost 4 bases, leaving 7 bases of the junction unmatched. Germline assignment: CDR1 SGHRS and CDR2 YFSETQ. CDR3 length equals 15 residues. CDR3 sequence reads: CASSLTSGDADTQYF. Here the CDR3 DNA reads TGCGCCAGCAGCCTGACTAGCGGTGATGCAGATACGCAGTATTTT.

The chain links TRBV5-4 to TRBJ2-3, with 10 bases matching TRBD2. V lost 0 bases and J lost 5; bases outside the gene matches: 3. The CDR3 consists of 15 residues. Germline assignment: CDR1 SGHNT and CDR2 YYREEE (reference sequence). CDR3 in DNA: TGTGCCAGCAGCTTGGAACTAGCGGGAAGAGATACGCAGTATTTT. It yields the protein CASSLELAGRDTQYF.

This clone has a handful of counts. The chain joins TRBV6-5 to TRBJ2-7, with 11 bases fitting TRBD2. Losses at the gene ends were 5 bases for V and 1 base for J; bases not matched to a gene: 4. The CDR3 is made up of 15 amino acids. Germline assignment: CDR1 MNHEY and CDR2 SVGAGI. The CDR3 loop is CASSTTSGGSYEQYF. The DNA for the CDR3 is TGTGCCAGCAGTACCACTAGCGGGGGTTCCTACGAGCAGTACTTC.

The rearrangement joins TRBV7-2 to TRBJ2-2; 13 positions agree with TRBD2. J gave up 8 bases and V 5 bases, and 8 bases lay outside the gene matches. Germline values: CDR1 SGHTA, CDR2 FQGNSA. The CDR3 contains 16 residues. CDR3 DNA sequence: TGTGCCAGCAGCCCCCGACTAGCGGGGGGCGGGGGGGAGCTGTTTTTT. Translated: CASSPRLAGGGGELFF. The full variable domain, its missing parts supplied by reference TRBV7-2 and TRBJ2-2, is GAGVSQSPSNKVTEKGKDVELRCDPISGHTALYWYRQSLGQGLEFLIYFQGNSAPDKSGLPSDRFSAERTGGSVSTLTIQRTQQEDSAVYLCASSPRLAGGGGELFFGEGSRLTVL.